This T cell receptor beta chain came from a study of T-cell memory formation after mild COVID-19. This clonotype was seen more than once but under ten times. Its antigen is unidentified. There are 18 residues in the CDR3. J gave up 0 bases and V 0 bases, and 8 bases lay outside the gene matches. Germline assignment: CDR1 SGHDT and CDR2 YYEEEE. Study-wide points: Among CD4+ contracting clones, most were CM and EM, and CD8+ ones EMRA. Clones from the second wave (peaking day 37) had unconfirmed SARS-CoV-2 specificity.

TCRdb reprocessed the 5' RACE reads with MiXCR, giving one entry per CDR3 protein. The data show around 390,000 distinct CDR3 sequences, with 15% to 20% seen just once and around a fifth held by the top ten. The chain employs TRBV5-6 and TRBJ2-1; 8 bases are shared with TRBD2. The TCR sequence derives from a man aged 18-30 years who had mild COVID-19 (a few samples of this study predate the infection). Cell type and time point are not known. Source material: PBMCs or a T cell subset sorted from them (not recorded which). In DNA, the CDR3 is TGTGCCAGCAGCTTGGTAGCAGCGGGGGTCAACTCCTACAATGAGCAGTTCTTC. Translated: CASSLVAAGVNSYNEQFF. The full variable domain, completed using reference TRBV5-6 and TRBJ2-1, is DAGVTQSPTHLIKTRGQQVTLRCSPKSGHDTVSWYQQALGQGPQFIFQYYEEEERQRGNFPDRFSGHQFPNYSSELNVNALLLGDSALYLCASSLVAAGVNSYNEQFFGPGTRLTVL.